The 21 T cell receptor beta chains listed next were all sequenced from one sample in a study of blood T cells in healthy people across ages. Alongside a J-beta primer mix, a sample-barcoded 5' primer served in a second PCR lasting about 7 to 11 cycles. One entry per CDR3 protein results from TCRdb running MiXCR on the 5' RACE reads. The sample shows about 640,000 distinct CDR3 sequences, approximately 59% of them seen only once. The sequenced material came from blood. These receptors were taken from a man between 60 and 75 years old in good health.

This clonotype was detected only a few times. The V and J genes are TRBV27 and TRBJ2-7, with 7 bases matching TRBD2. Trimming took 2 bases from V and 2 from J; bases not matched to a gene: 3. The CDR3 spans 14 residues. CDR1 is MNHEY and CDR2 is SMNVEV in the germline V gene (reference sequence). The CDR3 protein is CASSLRGEAYEQYF. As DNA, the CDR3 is TGTGCCAGCAGTTTACGGGGGGAAGCCTACGAGCAGTACTTC.

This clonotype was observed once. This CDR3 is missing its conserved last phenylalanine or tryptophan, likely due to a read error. The CDR3 here is CASSETSGGREQFV. For the CDR3, the DNA is TGTGCCAGCAGCGAGACTAGCGGGGGTCGAGAGCAGTTCGTC. The chain carries TRBV5-5 and TRBJ2-1; 12 bases match TRBD2. Losses at the gene ends were 4 bases for V and 10 bases for J; bases not matched to a gene: 6. The CDR3 is 14 amino acids. The germline V gene has CDR1 SGHKS and CDR2 YYEKEE (reference sequence).

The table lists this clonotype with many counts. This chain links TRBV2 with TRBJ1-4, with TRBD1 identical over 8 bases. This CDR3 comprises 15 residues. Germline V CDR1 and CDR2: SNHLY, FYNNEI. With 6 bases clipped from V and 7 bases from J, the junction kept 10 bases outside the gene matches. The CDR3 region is CASSPTGTGIEKLFF. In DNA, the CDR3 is TGTGCCAGCAGCCCCACTGGGACAGGAATTGAAAAACTGTTTTTT.

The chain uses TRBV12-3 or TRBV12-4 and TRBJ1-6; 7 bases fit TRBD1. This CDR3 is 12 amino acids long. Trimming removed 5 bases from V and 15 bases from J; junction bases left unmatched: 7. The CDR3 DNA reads TGTGCCAGCAGTGACGGGGGACAGCACCTCCACTTT. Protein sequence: CASSDGGQHLHF.

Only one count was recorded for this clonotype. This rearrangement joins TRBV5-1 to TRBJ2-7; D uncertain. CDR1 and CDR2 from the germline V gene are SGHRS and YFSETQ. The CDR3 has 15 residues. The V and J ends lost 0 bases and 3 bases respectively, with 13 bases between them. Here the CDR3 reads CASSLDGPPGYEQYF. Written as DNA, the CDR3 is TGCGCCAGCAGCTTGGACGGGCCACCGGGCTACGAGCAGTACTTC.

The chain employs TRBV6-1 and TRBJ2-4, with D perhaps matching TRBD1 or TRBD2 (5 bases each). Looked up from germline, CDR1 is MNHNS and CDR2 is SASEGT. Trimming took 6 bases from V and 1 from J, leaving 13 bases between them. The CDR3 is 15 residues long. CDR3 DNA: TGTGCCAGCAGCAGGGACGTAGTGGCCAAAAACATTCAGTACTTC. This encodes CASSRDVVAKNIQYF.

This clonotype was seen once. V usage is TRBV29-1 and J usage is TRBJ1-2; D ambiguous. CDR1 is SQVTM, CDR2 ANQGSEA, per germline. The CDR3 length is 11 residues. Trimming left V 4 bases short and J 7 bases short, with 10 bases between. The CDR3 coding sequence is TGCAGCGTTGGGGTGGGCTGTGGCTACACCTTC. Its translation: CSVGVGCGYTF. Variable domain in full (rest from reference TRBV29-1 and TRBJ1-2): SAVISQKPSRDICQRGTSLTIQCQVDSQVTMMFWYRQQPGQSLTLIATANQGSEATYESGFVIDKFPISRPNLTFSTLTVSNMSPEDSSIYLCSVGVGCGYTFGSGTRLTVV.

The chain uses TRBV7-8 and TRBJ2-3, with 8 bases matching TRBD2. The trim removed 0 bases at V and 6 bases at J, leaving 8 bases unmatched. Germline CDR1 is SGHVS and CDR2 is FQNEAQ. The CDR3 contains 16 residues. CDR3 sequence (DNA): TGTGCCAGCAGCTTAGCCGGGACTAGAAACCTCGATACGCAGTATTTT. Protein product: CASSLAGTRNLDTQYF.

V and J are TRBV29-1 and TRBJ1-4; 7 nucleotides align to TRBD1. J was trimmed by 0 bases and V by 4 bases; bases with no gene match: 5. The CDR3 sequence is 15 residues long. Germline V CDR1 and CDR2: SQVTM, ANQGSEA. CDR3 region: CSVARQGSTNEKLFF. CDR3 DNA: TGCAGCGTTGCCCGACAGGGATCAACTAATGAAAAACTGTTTTTT.

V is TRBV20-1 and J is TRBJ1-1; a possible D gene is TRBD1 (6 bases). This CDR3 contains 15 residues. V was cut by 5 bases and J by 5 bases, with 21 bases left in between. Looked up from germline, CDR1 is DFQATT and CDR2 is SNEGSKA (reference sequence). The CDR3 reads CSAQGQGGSPTEAFF. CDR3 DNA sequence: TGCAGTGCTCAGGGACAAGGGGGTAGTCCGACTGAAGCTTTCTTT.

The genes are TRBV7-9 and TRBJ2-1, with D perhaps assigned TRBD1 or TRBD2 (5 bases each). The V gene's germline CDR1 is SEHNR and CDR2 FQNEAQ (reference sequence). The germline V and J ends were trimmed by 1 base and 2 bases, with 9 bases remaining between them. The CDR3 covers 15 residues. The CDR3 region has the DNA TGTGCCAGCAGCTTAGGTACGGGGCCCTACAATGAGCAGTTCTTC. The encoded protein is CASSLGTGPYNEQFF.

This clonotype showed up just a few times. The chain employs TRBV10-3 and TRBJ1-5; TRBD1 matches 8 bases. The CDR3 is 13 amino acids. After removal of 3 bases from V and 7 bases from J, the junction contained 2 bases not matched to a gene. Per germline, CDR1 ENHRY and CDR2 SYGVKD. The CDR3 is CAISEQGEQPQHF. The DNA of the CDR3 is TGTGCCATCAGTGAACAGGGGGAACAGCCCCAGCATTTT.

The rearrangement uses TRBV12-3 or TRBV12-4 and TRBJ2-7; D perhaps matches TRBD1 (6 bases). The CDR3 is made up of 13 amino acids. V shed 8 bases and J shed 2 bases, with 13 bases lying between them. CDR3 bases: TGTGCCAGCGCCCCGACAGGAACCTACGAGCAGTACTTC. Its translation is CASAPTGTYEQYF.

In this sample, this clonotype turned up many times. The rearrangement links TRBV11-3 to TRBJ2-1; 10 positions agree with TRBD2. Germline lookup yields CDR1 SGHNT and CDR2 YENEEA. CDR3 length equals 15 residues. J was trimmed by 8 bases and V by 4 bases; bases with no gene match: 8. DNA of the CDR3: TGTGCCAGCAGCTCACAGCGGGGGGGCCGGGATGAGCAGTTCTTC. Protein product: CASSSQRGGRDEQFF.

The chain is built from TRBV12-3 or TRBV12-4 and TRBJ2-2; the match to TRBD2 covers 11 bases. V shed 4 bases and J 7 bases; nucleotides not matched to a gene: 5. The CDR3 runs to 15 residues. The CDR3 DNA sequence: TGTGCCAGCAGTTCGGCTAGCGGGGGGCACGGGGAGCTGTTTTTT. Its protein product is CASSSASGGHGELFF.

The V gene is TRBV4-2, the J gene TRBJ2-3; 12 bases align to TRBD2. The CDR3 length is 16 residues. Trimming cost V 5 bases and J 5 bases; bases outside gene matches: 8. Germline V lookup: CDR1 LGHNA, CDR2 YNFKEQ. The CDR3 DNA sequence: TGTGCCAGCAGCAAGGCACTAGCGGGGGGAGTAGATACGCAGTATTTT. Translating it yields CASSKALAGGVDTQYF.

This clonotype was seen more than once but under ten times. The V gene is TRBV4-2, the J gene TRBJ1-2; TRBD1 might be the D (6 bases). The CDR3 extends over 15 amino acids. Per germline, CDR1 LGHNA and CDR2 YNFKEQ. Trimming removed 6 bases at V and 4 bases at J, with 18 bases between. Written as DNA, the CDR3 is TGTGCCAGCAGGCAACAAAAGGACAGCGGCTATGGCTACACCTTC. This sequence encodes CASRQQKDSGYGYTF.

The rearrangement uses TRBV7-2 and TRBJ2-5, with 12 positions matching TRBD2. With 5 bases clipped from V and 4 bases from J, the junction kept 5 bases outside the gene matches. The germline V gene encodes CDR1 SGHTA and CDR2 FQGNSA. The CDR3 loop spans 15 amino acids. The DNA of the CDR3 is TGTGCCAGCAGCCCGCGACTAGCGGGGGTAGAGACCCAGTACTTC. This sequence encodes CASSPRLAGVETQYF.

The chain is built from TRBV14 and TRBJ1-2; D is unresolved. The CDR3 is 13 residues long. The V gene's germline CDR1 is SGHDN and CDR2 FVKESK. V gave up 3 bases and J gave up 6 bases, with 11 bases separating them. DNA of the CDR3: TGTGCCAGCAGCCATCGGGGAGAGGATGGCTACACCTTC. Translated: CASSHRGEDGYTF. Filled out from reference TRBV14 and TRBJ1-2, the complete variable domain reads EAGVTQFPSHSVIEKGQTVTLRCDPISGHDNLYWYRRVMGKEIKFLLHFVKESKQDESGMPNNRFLAERTGGTYSTLKVQPAELEDSGVYFCASSHRGEDGYTFGSGTRLTVV.

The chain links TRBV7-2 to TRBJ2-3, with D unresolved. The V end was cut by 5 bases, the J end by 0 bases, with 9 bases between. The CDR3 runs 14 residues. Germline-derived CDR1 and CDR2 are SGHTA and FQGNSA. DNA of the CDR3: TGTGCCAGCAGCATCATGGCTAGCACAGATACGCAGTATTTT. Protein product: CASSIMASTDTQYF.

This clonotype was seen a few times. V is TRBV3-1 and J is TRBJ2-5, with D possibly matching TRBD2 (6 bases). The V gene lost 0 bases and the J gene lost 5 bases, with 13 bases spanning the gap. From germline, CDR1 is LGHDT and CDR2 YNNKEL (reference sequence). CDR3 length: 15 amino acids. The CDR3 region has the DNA TGTGCCAGCAGCCAAGATAGGGCTAGCGCGGAGACCCAGTACTTC. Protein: CASSQDRASAETQYF.